This T cell receptor (beta chain) comes out of a study of OX40 agonist ivuxolimab in advanced cancers. Per the germline V gene, CDR1 is SGHRS and CDR2 is YFSETQ. This CDR3 spans 16 amino acids. V was clipped by 0 bases and J by 4 bases, with 16 bases between them. Autoimmune disease history or systemic immunosuppression meant exclusion. This clone appeared once. TCRdb's copy holds only in-frame clones and misses some; the assay was immunoSEQ multiplex PCR. The data show about 45,000 clones, roughly 93% seen once. The V gene is TRBV5-1, the J gene TRBJ1-2; D gene ambiguous. This TCR was sampled from an adult with an advanced solid tumor such as melanoma, head and neck, liver or kidney cancer. Sequencing was performed on CD4+ or CD8+ T cells sorted from blood, taken in a trial of the OX40 agonist ivuxolimab. The CDR3 protein is CASSLGAGGQVYGYTF. Written as DNA, the CDR3 is TGCGCCAGCAGCTTGGGGGCCGGAGGGCAGGTCTATGGCTACACCTTC.